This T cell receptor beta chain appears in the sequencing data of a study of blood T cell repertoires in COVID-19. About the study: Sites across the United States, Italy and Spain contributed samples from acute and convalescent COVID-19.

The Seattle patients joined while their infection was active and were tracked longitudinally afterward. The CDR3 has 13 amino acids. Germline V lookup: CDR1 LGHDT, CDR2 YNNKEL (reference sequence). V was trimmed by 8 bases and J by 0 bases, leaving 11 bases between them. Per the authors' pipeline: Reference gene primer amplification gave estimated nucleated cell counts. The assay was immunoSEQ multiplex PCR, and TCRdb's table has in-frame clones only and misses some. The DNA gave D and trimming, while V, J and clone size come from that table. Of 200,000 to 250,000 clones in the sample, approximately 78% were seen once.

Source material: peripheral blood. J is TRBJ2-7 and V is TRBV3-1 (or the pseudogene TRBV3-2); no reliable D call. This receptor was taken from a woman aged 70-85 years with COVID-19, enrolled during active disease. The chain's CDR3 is CASGLLSSYEQYF. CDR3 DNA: TGTGCCAGCGGCCTACTGAGCTCCTACGAGCAGTACTTC.